Presented here are 18 T cell receptor beta chains from one specimen sequenced in a study of cytomegalovirus exposure and HLA in healthy donors. Primers for the PCR totalled 60 Vbeta and 13 Jbeta. Data came from immunoSEQ multiplex PCR; TCRdb stores just in-frame clones and leaves some out. The sample lists some 140,000 clones; just under 90% were seen once. The specimen was PBMCs. The receptors derive from a woman under 40 in good health and CMV-seronegative.

The chain uses TRBV7-2 and TRBJ2-6; 9 nucleotides match TRBD1. The CDR3 is 17 amino acids. From germline, CDR1 is SGHTA and CDR2 FQGNSA. V shed 5 bases and J 0 bases; nucleotides not matched to a gene: 5. CDR3 residues: CASSKGQGNSGANVLTF. The CDR3 DNA reads as TGTGCCAGCAGCAAGGGACAGGGCAACTCTGGGGCCAACGTCCTGACTTTC.

The rearrangement uses TRBV28 and TRBJ2-7; the D is unclear. Between the trimmed V and J ends, which lost 5 bases and 0 bases, there was a span of 14 bases. Germline assignment: CDR1 MDHEN and CDR2 SYDVKM. The CDR3 has 15 residues. CDR3 residues: CASSTAPAGSYEQYF. The CDR3 DNA follows: TGTGCCAGCAGTACGGCCCCAGCAGGCTCCTACGAGCAGTACTTC.

V and J are TRBV7-2 and TRBJ1-5; D not certain. Germline CDR1 and CDR2: SGHTA and FQGNSA. The CDR3 is 13 amino acids. Trimming stripped 5 bases from V and 4 bases from J, with 9 bases between. The CDR3 here is CASSTRGNQPQHF. CDR3 coding DNA: TGTGCCAGCAGCACACGCGGGAATCAGCCCCAGCATTTT.

V is TRBV4-2 and J is TRBJ2-3, with 11 bases identical to TRBD2. Trimming removed 4 bases from V and 0 bases from J; junction bases left unmatched: 3. The CDR3 sequence is 16 residues long. Germline assignment: CDR1 LGHNA and CDR2 YNFKEQ. The CDR3 DNA follows: TGTGCCAGCAGCCTTGTAGCGGGAGGGAGCACAGATACGCAGTATTTT. It codes for CASSLVAGGSTDTQYF.

The rearrangement links TRBV7-9 to TRBJ1-2; TRBD1 agrees at 8 bases. CDR1 is SEHNR, CDR2 FQNEAQ, per germline (reference sequence). J lost 3 bases, V lost 7 bases, and 7 bases had no gene match. The CDR3 contains 14 residues. The CDR3 protein is CASNLQGVDYGYTF. The DNA for the CDR3 is TGTGCCAGCAACCTACAGGGGGTCGACTATGGCTACACCTTC.

The CDR3 sequence is CASSYSYNEQFF. The CDR3 bases are TGTGCCAGCAGTTACTCCTATAACGAGCAGTTCTTC. V and J are TRBV6-6 and TRBJ2-1; D remains unclear. The CDR3 has 12 residues. V lost 0 bases, J lost 10 bases, and 7 bases lay in between. The germline gives CDR1 MNHNY, CDR2 SVGAGI (reference sequence).

V gene TRBV30 combines with J gene TRBJ1-1, with 7 bases identical to TRBD1. Trimming at V came to 0 bases and at J to 0 bases, leaving 4 bases not matched to a gene. Germline-derived CDR1 and CDR2 are GTSNPN and SVGIG (reference sequence). This CDR3 spans 15 amino acids. In DNA, the CDR3 is TGTGCCTGGAGTGTACATGGGACAGTGAACACTGAAGCTTTCTTT. It is translated as CAWSVHGTVNTEAFF.

V and J are TRBV28 and TRBJ2-1; no definite D call. CDR1 is MDHEN, CDR2 SYDVKM, per germline. Between the trimmed V and J ends, which lost 5 bases and 3 bases, there was a span of 17 bases. The CDR3 consists of 16 residues. CDR3 protein: CASSPLLSRGYNEQFF. In DNA form, the CDR3 reads TGTGCCAGCAGTCCCCTCCTTAGTCGCGGCTACAATGAGCAGTTCTTC.

This rearrangement joins TRBV19 to TRBJ1-2; 7 bases map to TRBD1. With 5 bases clipped from V and 4 bases from J, the junction kept 7 bases outside the gene matches. This CDR3 is 14 amino acids long. Germline-derived CDR1 and CDR2 are LNHDA and SQIVND (reference sequence). CDR3: CASSPLEGAYGYTF. DNA of the CDR3: TGTGCCAGTAGTCCCTTGGAGGGGGCCTATGGCTACACCTTC.

V is TRBV6-1 and J is TRBJ2-7, with 9 nucleotides matching TRBD2. CDR3 length: 15 amino acids. Germline V CDR1 and CDR2: MNHNS, SASEGT. Trimming cost V 6 bases and J 0 bases; bases outside gene matches: 6. CDR3 bases: TGTGCCAGCAGAGGACTAGCGTTTAGCTCCTACGAGCAGTACTTC. Translated: CASRGLAFSSYEQYF.

This clone was seen a handful of times. This chain joins TRBV5-4 and TRBJ1-1, with D unclear. Germline-derived CDR1 and CDR2 are SGHNT and YYREEE (reference sequence). The CDR3 runs 12 residues. V was cut by 3 bases and J by 4 bases, with 7 bases left in between. The CDR3 sequence: CASSSVPTEAFF. The DNA for the CDR3 is TGTGCCAGCAGCTCCGTCCCCACTGAAGCTTTCTTT.

This clone turned up a few times. The rearrangement joins TRBV28 to TRBJ1-2, with 9 positions matching TRBD1. V was pared by 4 bases and J by 0 bases, with 3 bases of the junction left unmatched. The CDR3 contains 15 residues. The germline CDR1 and CDR2 sequences are MDHEN and SYDVKM. As DNA, the CDR3 is TGTGCCAGCAGTTCTGGGACAGGGACTAACTATGGCTACACCTTC. The encoded protein is CASSSGTGTNYGYTF.

The chain couples TRBV19 to TRBJ1-4; a weak D match, TRBD1 (5 bases). Trimming left V 3 bases short and J 5 bases short, with 7 bases between. Looked up from germline, CDR1 is LNHDA and CDR2 is SQIVND (reference sequence). This CDR3 has 13 residues. CDR3 region: CASSMTVNEKLFF. The CDR3 DNA sequence: TGTGCCAGTAGTATGACAGTGAATGAAAAACTGTTTTTT. The full variable domain, rest sourced from reference TRBV19 and TRBJ1-4, is DGGITQSPKYLFRKEGQNVTLSCEQNLNHDAMYWYRQDPGQGLRLIYYSQIVNDFQKGDIAEGYSVSREKKESFPLTVTSAQKNPTAFYLCASSMTVNEKLFFGSGTQLSVL.

The chain combines TRBV9 with TRBJ1-6; D is ambiguous. The CDR3 runs 17 residues. Germline CDR1 is SGDLS and CDR2 is YYNGEE. Trimming took off 3 bases at V and 7 bases at J, with 20 bases between the two ends. The CDR3 DNA reads TGTGCCAGCAGCGAAACCGACGGGGTAGTGAGGAATTCACCCCTCCACTTT. Encoded protein: CASSETDGVVRNSPLHF.

The gene calls are TRBV7-9 and TRBJ2-7; D is perhaps TRBD2 (7 bases). Germline V gives CDR1 SEHNR, CDR2 FQNEAQ (reference sequence). CDR3 length equals 15 residues. V was shortened by 5 bases and J by 2 bases, with 16 bases between the two germline ends. The CDR3 DNA is TGTGCCAGCAGCCCTAGGGGAGGGGGGGCCTACGAGCAGTACTTC. Its translation is CASSPRGGGAYEQYF.

This clone was seen once. The chain combines TRBV7-2 with TRBJ1-1; a weak D match, TRBD1 (6 bases). Trimming took 4 bases from V and 5 from J, leaving 26 bases between them. This CDR3 spans 18 amino acids. Looked up from germline, CDR1 is SGHTA and CDR2 is FQGNSA. The CDR3 DNA reads TGTGCCAGCAGCTGGGGGGGGCACCCCGGGGCCAAGGGGACTGAAGCTTTCTTT. Its protein product is CASSWGGHPGAKGTEAFF. The full variable domain, its missing parts supplied by reference TRBV7-2 and TRBJ1-1, is GAGVSQSPSNKVTEKGKDVELRCDPISGHTALYWYRQSLGQGLEFLIYFQGNSAPDKSGLPSDRFSAERTGGSVSTLTIQRTQQEDSAVYLCASSWGGHPGAKGTEAFFGQGTRLTVV.

The chain has TRBV7-2 and TRBJ2-7; TRBD1 is a possible D gene (6 bases). CDR1 and CDR2 from the germline V gene are SGHTA and FQGNSA. V lost 0 bases and J lost 4, with 10 bases in between. The CDR3 loop spans 14 amino acids. CDR3 nucleotides: TGTGCCAGCAGCTTAGCCAGGGACAAGTACGAGCAGTACTTC. Protein product: CASSLARDKYEQYF.

This clone was detected only once. V usage is TRBV5-5 and J usage is TRBJ1-2; 7 bases fit TRBD1. This CDR3 has 15 amino acids. Germline V gives CDR1 SGHKS, CDR2 YYEKEE (reference sequence). The J segment lost 3 bases and the V segment lost 1 base, leaving 6 bases of the junction unmatched. In DNA, the CDR3 is TGTGCCAGCAGCTTGCTCAAGGGGGCGGACTATGGCTACACCTTC. It encodes CASSLLKGADYGYTF.